This T cell receptor (beta chain) was sequenced during a study of T cells in Graves' hyperthyroidism and ophthalmopathy. Study outcomes and limitations: Peripheral blood also featured most of the thyroid clonotypes expanded above 0.001. Ophthalmopathy onset followed model prediction by a median about six months.

The study enrolled patients aged 18 to 65 with newly diagnosed hyperthyroidism of under 2 months' duration. The blood sample was taken at first hyperthyroidism diagnosis, before any ophthalmopathy symptoms. This clonotype was seen a handful of times. Its matching antigen is unknown. Template material for amplifying TCR beta CDR3 regions consisted of RNA transcripts. The primer set for the first-round RT-PCR of the TCR CDR3 was HTBI. A single record per CDR3 protein comes from TCRdb applying MiXCR to the multiplex PCR reads. Here the sample spans 300,000 to 450,000 distinct CDR3 sequences, roughly 13% being singletons. V was clipped by 1 base and J by 0 bases, with 13 bases between them. The germline gives CDR1 LGHDT, CDR2 YNNKEL (reference sequence). The length of the CDR3 is 18 residues.

This sequence joins TRBV3-1 and TRBJ2-6; D possibly corresponds to TRBD2 (6 bases). Specimen: blood. The receptor was isolated from a man in his thirties or forties with Graves' hyperthyroidism that later progressed to Graves' ophthalmopathy. The CDR3 reads CASSQGQGGFSGANVLTF. For the CDR3, the DNA is TGTGCCAGCAGCCAAGGCCAAGGAGGGTTCTCTGGGGCCAACGTCCTGACTTTC. Looking up the rest from reference TRBV3-1 and TRBJ2-6 gives the full variable domain: DTAVSQTPKYLVTQMGNDKSIKCEQNLGHDTMYWYKQDSKKFLKIMFSYNNKELIINETVPNRFSPKSPDKAHLNLHINSLELGDSAVYFCASSQGQGGFSGANVLTFGAGSRLTVL.